This T cell receptor beta chain emerged from a study of T cell repertoires in cytomegalovirus infection. Background on the study: Used in the study were CMV epitopes, some recently identified and HLA-C-restricted, others well-studied and HLA-B-restricted. It was the public TCR beta signatures that indicated both CMV infection and matching HLA type.

This clonotype appeared many times. What it binds is unknown. This CDR3 has 12 residues. CDR1 is MDHEN, CDR2 SYDVKM, per germline. Trimming left V 1 base short and J 6 bases short, with 4 bases between. General study findings and limits: Ex vivo responses were dominated by HLA-C-restricted CMV-specific TCR beta clonotypes. Using cumulative public TCR beta family frequency, the authors identified those who carried CMV together with the relevant HLA.

MiXCR was run by TCRdb on the reads, yielding one entry per CDR3 protein. The sample holds some 940,000 distinct CDR3 sequences, around 29% seen once. The sample consisted of cultured CD8+ T cells from PBMCs, taken from culture after CMV antigen stimulation. The TCR was taken from a human donor in good health (CMV status not recorded). Some clones in this sample may be carry-over from other donors' samples. This chain uses TRBV28 with TRBJ2-1; D gene unclear. The CDR3 loop reads CASSLYGNEQFF. The CDR3 nucleotides read TGTGCCAGCAGTTTATATGGCAATGAGCAGTTCTTC.